One T cell receptor beta chain is described in this entry. Its specificity is not known. TCR beta libraries carry UMIs added by 5'RACE template switching. No DNA is given; TCRdb re-called the 5' RACE reads and lists each CDR3 protein once. This sample contains hundreds of thousands of distinct CDR3 sequences. Germline CDR1 reads SQVTM; CDR2 reads ANQGSEA. This CDR3 comprises 12 residues. This sample was included in a study of T cells expressing NK-cell markers. The study, taken as a whole, reports: It remained uncertain whether the expanded NKG2C+ T cell clones were specific for HCMV antigens. Researchers report these clonotypes also headed the CD3+CD56-NKG2C+ fraction in several donors.

The TCR comes from a woman aged 18-70 years in good health. Material for sequencing was blood T cells: a sorted CD56 or NKG2C T cell subset, CD4+ or CD8+ T cells, or bulk PBMC T cells (not recorded which). This chain joins TRBV29-1 and TRBJ2-3; no DNA is available, so the TRBD1 call from TCRdb remains unchecked. This chain's CDR3 is CSVPVSTDTQYF.